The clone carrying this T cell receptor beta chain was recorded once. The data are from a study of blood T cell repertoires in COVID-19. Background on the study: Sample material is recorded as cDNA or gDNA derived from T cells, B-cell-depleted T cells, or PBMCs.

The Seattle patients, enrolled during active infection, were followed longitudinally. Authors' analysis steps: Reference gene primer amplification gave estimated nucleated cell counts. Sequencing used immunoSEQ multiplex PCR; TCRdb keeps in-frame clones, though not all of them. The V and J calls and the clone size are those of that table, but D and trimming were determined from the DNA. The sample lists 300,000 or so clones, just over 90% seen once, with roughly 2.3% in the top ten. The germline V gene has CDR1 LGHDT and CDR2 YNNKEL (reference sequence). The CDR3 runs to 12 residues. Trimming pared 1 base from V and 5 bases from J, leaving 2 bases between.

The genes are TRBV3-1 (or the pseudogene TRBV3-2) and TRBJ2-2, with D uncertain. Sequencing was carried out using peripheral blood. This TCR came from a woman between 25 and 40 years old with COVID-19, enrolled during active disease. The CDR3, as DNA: TGTGCCAGCAGCCAAGTAACCGGGGAGCTGTTTTTT. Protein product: CASSQVTGELFF.